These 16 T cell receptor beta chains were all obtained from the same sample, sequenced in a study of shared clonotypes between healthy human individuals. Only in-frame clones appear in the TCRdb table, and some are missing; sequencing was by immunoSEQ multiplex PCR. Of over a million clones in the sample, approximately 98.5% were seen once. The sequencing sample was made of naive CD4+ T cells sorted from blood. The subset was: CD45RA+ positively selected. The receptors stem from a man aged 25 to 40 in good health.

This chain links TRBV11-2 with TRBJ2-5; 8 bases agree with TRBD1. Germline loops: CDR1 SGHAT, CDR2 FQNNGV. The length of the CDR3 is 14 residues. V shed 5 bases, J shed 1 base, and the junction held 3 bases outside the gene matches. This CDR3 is CASSPQGVQETQYF. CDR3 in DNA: TGTGCCAGCAGCCCACAGGGGGTCCAAGAGACCCAGTACTTC.

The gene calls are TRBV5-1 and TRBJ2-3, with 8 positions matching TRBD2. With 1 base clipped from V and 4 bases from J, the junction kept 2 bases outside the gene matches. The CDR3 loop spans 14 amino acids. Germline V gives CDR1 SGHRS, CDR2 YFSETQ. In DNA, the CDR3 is TGCGCCAGCAGCTTGACGGGAGGGCCAGATACGCAGTATTTT. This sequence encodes CASSLTGGPDTQYF.

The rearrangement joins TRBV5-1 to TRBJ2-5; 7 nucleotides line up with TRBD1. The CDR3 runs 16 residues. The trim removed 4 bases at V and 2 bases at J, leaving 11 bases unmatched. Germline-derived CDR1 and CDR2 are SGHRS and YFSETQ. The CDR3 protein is CASSRGIQGFQETQYF. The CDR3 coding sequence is TGCGCCAGCAGCAGGGGTATACAGGGGTTTCAAGAGACCCAGTACTTC.

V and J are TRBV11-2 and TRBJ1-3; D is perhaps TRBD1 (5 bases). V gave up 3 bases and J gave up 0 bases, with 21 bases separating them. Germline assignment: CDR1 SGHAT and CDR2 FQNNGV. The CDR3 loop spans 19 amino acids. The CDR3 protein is CASSFLEGQVPYSGNTIYF. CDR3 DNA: TGTGCCAGCAGCTTCTTAGAGGGGCAGGTGCCTTACTCTGGAAACACCATATATTTT.

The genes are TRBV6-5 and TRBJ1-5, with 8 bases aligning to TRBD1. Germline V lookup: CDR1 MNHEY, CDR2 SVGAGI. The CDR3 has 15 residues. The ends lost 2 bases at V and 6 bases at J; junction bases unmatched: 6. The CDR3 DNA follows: TGTGCCAGCAGTTACACTCAGGGGGCAGGTCAGCCCCAGCATTTT. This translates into CASSYTQGAGQPQHF.

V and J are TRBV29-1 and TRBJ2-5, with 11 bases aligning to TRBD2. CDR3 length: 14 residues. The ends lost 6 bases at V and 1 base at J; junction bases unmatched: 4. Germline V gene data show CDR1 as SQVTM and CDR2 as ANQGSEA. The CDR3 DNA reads TGCAGCGTGATAGCGGGAGGGCTCCAAGAGACCCAGTACTTC. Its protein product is CSVIAGGLQETQYF. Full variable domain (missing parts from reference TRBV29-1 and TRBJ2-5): SAVISQKPSRDICQRGTSLTIQCQVDSQVTMMFWYRQQPGQSLTLIATANQGSEATYESGFVIDKFPISRPNLTFSTLTVSNMSPEDSSIYLCSVIAGGLQETQYFGPGTRLLVL.

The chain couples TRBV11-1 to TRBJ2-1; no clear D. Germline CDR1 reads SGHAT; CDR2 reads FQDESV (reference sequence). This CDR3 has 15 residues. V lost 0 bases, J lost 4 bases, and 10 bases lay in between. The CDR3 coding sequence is TGTGCCAGCAGCTTAGCCAGACCTCTTTACAATGAGCAGTTCTTC. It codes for CASSLARPLYNEQFF.

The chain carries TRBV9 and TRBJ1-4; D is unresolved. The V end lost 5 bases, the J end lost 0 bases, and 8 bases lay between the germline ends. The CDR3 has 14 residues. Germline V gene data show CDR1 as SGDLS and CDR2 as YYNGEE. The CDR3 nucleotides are TGTGCCAGCAGTCAACTTCCAACTAATGAAAAACTGTTTTTT. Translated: CASSQLPTNEKLFF.

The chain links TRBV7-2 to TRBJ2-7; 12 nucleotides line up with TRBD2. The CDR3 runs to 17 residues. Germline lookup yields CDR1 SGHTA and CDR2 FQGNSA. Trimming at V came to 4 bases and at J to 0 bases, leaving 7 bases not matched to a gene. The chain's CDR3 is CASSYRGTSGFSYEQYF. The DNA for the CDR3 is TGTGCCAGCAGCTACCGCGGGACTAGCGGGTTCTCCTACGAGCAGTACTTC.

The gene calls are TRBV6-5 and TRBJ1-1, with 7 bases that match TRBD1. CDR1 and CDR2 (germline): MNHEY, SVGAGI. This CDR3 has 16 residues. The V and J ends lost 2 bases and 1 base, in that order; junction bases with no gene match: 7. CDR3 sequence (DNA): TGTGCCAGCAGTTACCGAGGGGGCGTGACGAACACTGAAGCTTTCTTT. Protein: CASSYRGGVTNTEAFF.

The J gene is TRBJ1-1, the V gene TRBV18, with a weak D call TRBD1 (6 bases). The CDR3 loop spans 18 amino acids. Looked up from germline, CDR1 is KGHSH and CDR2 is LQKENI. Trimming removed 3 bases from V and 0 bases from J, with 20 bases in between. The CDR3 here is CASSPGAGIGLMNTEAFF. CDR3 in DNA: TGTGCCAGCTCACCGGGGGCGGGGATCGGTCTTATGAACACTGAAGCTTTCTTT.

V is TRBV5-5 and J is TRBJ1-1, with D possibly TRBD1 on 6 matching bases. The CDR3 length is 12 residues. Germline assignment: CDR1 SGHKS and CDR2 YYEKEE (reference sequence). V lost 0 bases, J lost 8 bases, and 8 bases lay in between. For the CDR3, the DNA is TGTGCCAGCAGCTTGGGGGGGCCCGAAGCTTTCTTT. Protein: CASSLGGPEAFF.

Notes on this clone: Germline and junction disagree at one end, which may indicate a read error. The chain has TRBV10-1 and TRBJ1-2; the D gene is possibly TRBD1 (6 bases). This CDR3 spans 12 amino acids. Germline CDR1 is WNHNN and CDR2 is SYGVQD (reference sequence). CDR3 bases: TGCGCCAGCAGTGAGAACTATGGACAGCTCTACTTC. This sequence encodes CASSENYGQLYF.

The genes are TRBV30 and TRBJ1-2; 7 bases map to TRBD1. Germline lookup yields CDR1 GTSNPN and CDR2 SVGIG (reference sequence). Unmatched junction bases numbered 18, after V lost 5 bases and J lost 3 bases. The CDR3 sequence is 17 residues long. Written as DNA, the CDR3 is TGTGCCTGGTTTCCGGGGGGACAGCCTTGGGATCACTATGGCTACACCTTC. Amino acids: CAWFPGGQPWDHYGYTF.

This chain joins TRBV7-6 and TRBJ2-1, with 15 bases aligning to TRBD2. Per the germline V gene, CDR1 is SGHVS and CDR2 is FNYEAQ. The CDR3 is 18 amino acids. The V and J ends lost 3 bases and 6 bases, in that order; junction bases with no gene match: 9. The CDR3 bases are TGTGCCAGCAGCTTGGGGGGACTAGCGGGAGGCTTTATCAATGAGCAGTTCTTC. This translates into CASSLGGLAGGFINEQFF.

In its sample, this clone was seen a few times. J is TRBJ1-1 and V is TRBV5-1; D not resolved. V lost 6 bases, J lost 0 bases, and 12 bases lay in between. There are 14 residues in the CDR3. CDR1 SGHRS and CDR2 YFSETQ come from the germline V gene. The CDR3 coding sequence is TGCGCCAGCAACCCCGGAGTAATGAACACTGAAGCTTTCTTT. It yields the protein CASNPGVMNTEAFF.